Below are 32 T cell receptor beta chains sequenced from a single sample in a study of response to subunit inactivated influenza vaccine. One entry per CDR3 protein results from TCRdb running MiXCR on the RT-PCR reads. The sample consists of 750,000 to 850,000 distinct CDR3 sequences, less than 20% of them appearing once. This specimen consisted of PBMCs from blood, obtained roughly 5 days after vaccination. The source of these receptors is a man aged 45-65 years who received an inactivated influenza vaccine.

The V and J genes are TRBV4-3 and TRBJ2-7; 8 bases align to TRBD1. The CDR3 is 15 amino acids. Trimming cost V 0 bases and J 9 bases; bases outside gene matches: 10. From germline, CDR1 is LGHNA and CDR2 YSLEER. DNA of the CDR3: TGCGCCAGCAGCCAAGATAGGGACAGGTATGATGCGCAGTACTTC. Translating gives CASSQDRDRYDAQYF.

The gene calls are TRBV18 and TRBJ2-7, with D maybe TRBD1 (6 bases). CDR3 size: 14 residues. The germline V gene has CDR1 KGHSH and CDR2 LQKENI. The V end lost 1 base, the J end lost 5 bases, and 12 bases lay between the germline ends. The CDR3 DNA reads TGTGCCAGCTCACCACGGCAGGGGAGTAACGAGCAGTACTTC. Its protein is CASSPRQGSNEQYF.

This sequence joins TRBV4-1 and TRBJ2-4, with a possible D match to TRBD1 (5 bases). Germline V gene lookup returns CDR1 MGHRA and CDR2 YSYEKL. This CDR3 comprises 16 residues. The V end was cut by 1 base, the J end by 2 bases, with 12 bases between. This chain's CDR3 is CASSQGLKDTKNIQYF. The CDR3 DNA is TGCGCCAGCAGCCAAGGGCTTAAGGACACCAAAAACATTCAGTACTTC.

This clonotype was seen a few times. In DNA form, the CDR3 reads TGCAGTGCTCTGGACAGAACTAACTATGGCTACACCTTC. This codes for CSALDRTNYGYTF. The chain joins TRBV20-1 to TRBJ1-2, with D possibly TRBD1 on 6 matching bases. V dropped 5 bases and J dropped 0 bases, with 10 bases sitting between them. Germline CDR1 is DFQATT and CDR2 is SNEGSKA (reference sequence). The CDR3 covers 13 residues.

The chain is built from TRBV15 and TRBJ1-5; D is possibly TRBD1 (6 bases). The CDR3 contains 13 residues. CDR1 LNHNV and CDR2 YYDKDF come from the germline V gene (reference sequence). The ends were cut back, 6 bases at V and 4 bases at J, with 10 bases in the middle. CDR3: CATSSQGNQPQHF. In DNA form, the CDR3 reads TGTGCCACCAGTTCCCAGGGGAATCAGCCCCAGCATTTT.

This clonotype was counted only a few times. The chain employs TRBV12-3 or TRBV12-4 and TRBJ2-5, with 10 bases that match TRBD2. CDR3 length: 16 residues. The V and J ends lost 3 bases and 4 bases, in that order; junction bases with no gene match: 8. The CDR3 spells CASSLSEASGGETQYF. The CDR3 DNA sequence: TGTGCCAGCAGTTTGTCCGAGGCTAGCGGGGGAGAGACCCAGTACTTC.

About this clonotype itself: A junction end diverges from the germline sequence, so it may reflect a read error. The chain employs TRBV19 and TRBJ2-1; D might be TRBD2 (6 bases). CDR1 LNHDA and CDR2 SQIVND come from the germline V gene (reference sequence). The CDR3 loop spans 15 amino acids. CDR3 sequence: CASTIGLQNTNEQFF. The CDR3 DNA follows: TGTGCCAGTACTATAGGACTACAGAATACCAATGAGCAGTTCTTC.

This clonotype was detected only a few times. The gene calls are TRBV10-3 and TRBJ2-3; TRBD2 agrees at 7 bases. V lost 4 bases, J lost 1 base, and 2 bases stayed unmatched. The CDR3 is 14 amino acids. Germline assignment: CDR1 ENHRY and CDR2 SYGVKD. The CDR3 reads CAISALAGTDTQYF. The DNA of the CDR3 is TGTGCCATCAGTGCCCTAGCGGGCACAGATACGCAGTATTTT.

In this sample, this clonotype turned up a few times. The chain carries TRBV3-1 and TRBJ2-7; D is perhaps TRBD1 or TRBD2 (6 bases each). Germline V CDR1 and CDR2: LGHDT, YNNKEL (reference sequence). Trimming shortened V by 4 bases and J by 9 bases, and 13 bases separated the two germline ends. The CDR3 runs 12 residues. This chain's CDR3 is CASSPERGLQYF. The CDR3 bases are TGTGCCAGCAGCCCCGAACGGGGGCTGCAGTACTTC.

This clonotype was counted between two and nine times. The chain has TRBV11-1 and TRBJ2-1; TRBD2 matches 8 bases. Germline V gene data show CDR1 as SGHAT and CDR2 as FQDESV (reference sequence). The CDR3 has 20 residues. V was pared by 4 bases and J by 0 bases, with 17 bases of the junction left unmatched. CDR3 protein: CASSSNWDLLAVSSYNEQFF. CDR3 sequence (DNA): TGTGCCAGCAGCTCAAACTGGGACTTACTAGCGGTGAGCTCCTACAATGAGCAGTTCTTC.

This clonotype turned up a few times. The gene calls are TRBV7-2 and TRBJ2-5; D might be TRBD1 or TRBD2, each matching 5 bases. Germline V CDR1 and CDR2: SGHTA, FQGNSA. Trimming removed 5 bases from V and 7 bases from J, with 17 bases in between. CDR3 length: 14 residues. The CDR3 sequence is CASSPRASGATQYF. Written as DNA, the CDR3 is TGTGCCAGCAGCCCAAGGGCCTCCGGGGCGACCCAGTACTTC.

This clonotype was recorded a few times. V is TRBV6-1 and J is TRBJ2-7, with 7 bases that match TRBD2. From germline, CDR1 is MNHNS and CDR2 SASEGT. V dropped 4 bases and J dropped 5; count of bases not matched to a gene: 5. The CDR3 totals 13 residues. The CDR3 nucleotides read TGTGCCAGCAGTGCCTTACTAGCGAACGAGCAGTACTTC. The encoded protein is CASSALLANEQYF.

This clonotype has just a few counts. The chain uses TRBV20-1 and TRBJ1-2; D remains unclear. Per germline, CDR1 DFQATT and CDR2 SNEGSKA (reference sequence). There are 13 residues in the CDR3. Trimming removed 3 bases from V and 3 bases from J, with 11 bases in between. The CDR3, as DNA: TGCAGTGCTAGGCCCGGGCGGGACTATGGCTACACCTTC. Protein product: CSARPGRDYGYTF.

CDR3 nucleotide sequence: TGCAGTGCTGTCCACCAAGCGGGAAGCACAGATACGCAGTATTTT. Residues: CSAVHQAGSTDTQYF. This chain links TRBV20-1 with TRBJ2-3; 7 positions match TRBD2. V lost 5 bases and J lost 0; bases outside the gene matches: 8. This CDR3 spans 15 amino acids. Germline V gene data show CDR1 as DFQATT and CDR2 as SNEGSKA (reference sequence).

A few counts support this clonotype. The CDR3 is CASSLGWVDTQYF. The CDR3 coding sequence is TGCGCCAGCAGCTTGGGATGGGTTGATACGCAGTATTTT. The chain links TRBV5-1 to TRBJ2-3; D remains unclear. Per the germline V gene, CDR1 is SGHRS and CDR2 is YFSETQ. This CDR3 is 13 amino acids long. V dropped 0 bases and J dropped 6 bases, with 8 bases sitting between them.

This clonotype has more than one count but fewer than ten. The chain combines TRBV30 with TRBJ2-1; D ambiguous. The CDR3 totals 12 residues. Trimming took 0 bases from V and 10 from J, leaving 10 bases between them. Germline lookup yields CDR1 GTSNPN and CDR2 SVGIG (reference sequence). CDR3 sequence (DNA): TGTGCCTGGAGTGTAGGGCGCCGAGAGCAGTTCTTC. Translation gives CAWSVGRREQFF.

The chain links TRBV7-6 to TRBJ2-7; 8 nucleotides line up with TRBD1. The V segment lost 1 base and the J segment 4 bases; nucleotides outside the gene matches: 6. Looked up from germline, CDR1 is SGHVS and CDR2 is FNYEAQ. The CDR3 is made up of 15 amino acids. DNA of the CDR3: TGTGCCAGCAGCTTAGTGGGACAGGAAGGATACGAGCAGTACTTC. Protein product: CASSLVGQEGYEQYF.

This clonotype was counted a few times. V gene TRBV10-3 combines with J gene TRBJ2-7, with TRBD1 matching over 11 bases. V shed 3 bases, J shed 5 bases, and the junction held 6 bases outside the gene matches. Germline lookup yields CDR1 ENHRY and CDR2 SYGVKD. The CDR3 totals 15 residues. CDR3 nucleotides: TGTGCCATCAGTGATTCGGGGACAGGGGGTAACGAGCAGTACTTC. This codes for CAISDSGTGGNEQYF.

This sequence joins TRBV5-1 and TRBJ2-1, with 10 bases aligning to TRBD2. The V gene end was trimmed by 2 bases and the J gene end by 5 bases; junction bases not matched to a gene: 7. Germline V gives CDR1 SGHRS, CDR2 YFSETQ. The CDR3 runs to 16 residues. This CDR3 is CASSLGVAGGHNEQFF. The DNA of the CDR3 is TGCGCCAGCAGCTTAGGGGTAGCGGGAGGCCACAATGAGCAGTTCTTC.

This clonotype was seen more than once but under ten times. CDR3 nucleotide sequence: TGCAGTGCTAGCATCTCAGAAGAGACCCAGTACTTC. Protein: CSASISEETQYF. V usage is TRBV20-1 and J usage is TRBJ2-5; D call uncertain. From germline, CDR1 is DFQATT and CDR2 SNEGSKA (reference sequence). The CDR3 is made up of 12 amino acids. Between the trimmed V and J ends, which lost 3 bases and 3 bases, there was a span of 8 bases.

The CDR3 here is CASSQEMGRDTQYF. Here the CDR3 DNA reads TGTGCCAGCAGCCAAGAGATGGGCAGAGATACGCAGTATTTT. The chain combines TRBV4-2 with TRBJ2-3; D gene ambiguous. The CDR3 is made up of 14 amino acids. Germline values: CDR1 LGHNA, CDR2 YNFKEQ. V gave up 0 bases and J gave up 5 bases, with 9 bases separating them.

The chain carries TRBV12-3 or TRBV12-4 and TRBJ2-2; D remains unclear. Trimming left V 5 bases short and J 2 bases short, with 9 bases between. The CDR3 is 14 residues long. CDR3 residues: CASSPQENTGELFF. Written as DNA, the CDR3 is TGTGCCAGCAGTCCCCAGGAAAACACCGGGGAGCTGTTTTTT.

There are many counts of this clonotype. This chain links TRBV12-3 or TRBV12-4 with TRBJ2-1, with 10 bases that match TRBD2. V trimming: 4 bases; J trimming: 5 bases; junction bases outside the gene matches: 8. The CDR3 extends over 16 amino acids. The CDR3 here is CASSSPLLAGDNEQFF. The CDR3 nucleotides read TGTGCCAGCAGTTCTCCCCTCCTAGCGGGGGACAATGAGCAGTTCTTC.

This clonotype is a singleton in its sample. The chain joins TRBV27 to TRBJ2-7; 7 bases fit TRBD2. The CDR3 loop spans 14 amino acids. In germline, CDR1 is MNHEY, CDR2 SMNVEV (reference sequence). The V gene end was trimmed by 5 bases and the J gene end by 9 bases; junction bases not matched to a gene: 13. The chain's CDR3 is CASSTTTSSFVQYF. The CDR3 DNA sequence: TGTGCCAGCAGTACAACGACTAGCAGTTTCGTGCAGTACTTC.

V gene TRBV20-1 combines with J gene TRBJ2-1; D gene uncertain. Germline CDR1 is DFQATT and CDR2 is SNEGSKA (reference sequence). Between the trimmed V and J ends, which lost 7 bases and 6 bases, there was a span of 13 bases. This CDR3 is 12 amino acids long. CDR3 loop: CSVRNPINEQFF. CDR3 sequence (DNA): TGCAGTGTTAGGAATCCCATCAATGAGCAGTTCTTC.

This chain connects TRBV19 to TRBJ2-5, with TRBD1 as a possible D gene (5 bases). Germline CDR1 is LNHDA and CDR2 is SQIVND (reference sequence). CDR3 length: 14 amino acids. Trimming stripped 10 bases from V and 1 base from J, with 16 bases between. In nucleotides, the CDR3 is TGTGCCACCTCCCCCTGGGGCGGCCAAGAGACCCAGTACTTC. It yields the protein CATSPWGGQETQYF. The variable domain in full, with the rest retrieved from reference TRBV19 and TRBJ2-5, is DGGITQSPKYLFRKEGQNVTLSCEQNLNHDAMYWYRQDPGQGLRLIYYSQIVNDFQKGDIAEGYSVSREKKESFPLTVTSAQKNPTAFYLCATSPWGGQETQYFGPGTRLLVL.

As DNA, the CDR3 is TGCGCCAGCAGCCCCAGGGACAGGAGATTGAACACTGAAGCTTTCTTT. Translation gives CASSPRDRRLNTEAFF. This chain joins TRBV5-1 and TRBJ1-1; TRBD1 matches at 8 bases. Germline V gives CDR1 SGHRS, CDR2 YFSETQ. This CDR3 has 16 residues. J lost 0 bases, V lost 4 bases, and 8 bases had no gene match.

The CDR3 protein is CASRPGTGPYEQYF. For the CDR3, the DNA is TGTGCCAGCAGACCAGGGACAGGGCCATACGAGCAGTACTTC. The chain has TRBV7-2 and TRBJ2-7, with 9 positions matching TRBD1. CDR1 SGHTA and CDR2 FQGNSA come from the germline V gene. The CDR3 runs to 14 residues. With V trimmed by 6 bases and J by 4 bases, 7 bases remained unmatched.

In its sample, this clonotype was seen many times. V usage is TRBV20-1 and J usage is TRBJ2-5, with 7 bases matching TRBD1. CDR3 size: 14 residues. Per germline, CDR1 DFQATT and CDR2 SNEGSKA (reference sequence). V was clipped by 6 bases and J by 1 base; unmatched bases: 8. In DNA form, the CDR3 reads TGCAGTGCCTACCAGGGACAGACCCAAGAGACCCAGTACTTC. Translating it yields CSAYQGQTQETQYF.

There are a few counts of this clonotype. The chain employs TRBV5-1 and TRBJ1-5, with D hard to call. CDR1 is SGHRS and CDR2 is YFSETQ in the germline V gene. This CDR3 has 14 amino acids. The V gene lost 3 bases and the J gene lost 2 bases, with 9 bases spanning the gap. Written as DNA, the CDR3 is TGCGCCAGCAGCTCGGACGGTGGCAATCAGCCCCAGCATTTT. Its protein is CASSSDGGNQPQHF.

This clonotype was picked up a small number of times. The chain employs TRBV28 and TRBJ1-2; unclear D gene. Trimming stripped 0 bases from V and 4 bases from J, with 9 bases between. The V gene's germline CDR1 is MDHEN and CDR2 SYDVKM. CDR3 length equals 14 residues. Written as DNA, the CDR3 is TGTGCCAGCAGTTTATGGAGGCAGGTCTATGGCTACACCTTC. The encoded protein is CASSLWRQVYGYTF.

The chain recombines TRBV4-3 with TRBJ2-1, with 12 bases aligning to TRBD2. CDR3 length: 16 residues. V gave up 0 bases and J gave up 9 bases; unmatched junction bases: 6. Germline V gives CDR1 LGHNA, CDR2 YSLEER. This CDR3 reads CASSQEASGGAIEQFF. The CDR3 nucleotides read TGCGCCAGCAGCCAAGAGGCTAGCGGGGGGGCCATTGAGCAGTTCTTC.